One and the same sample provided the 30 T cell receptor beta chains below, sequenced in a study of regulatory T cells in long-lasting Graves disease. Libraries of TCR beta came from iRepertoire HTBI primers plus Arm-PCR of CDR3 regions. Using its own MiXCR run on the multiplex PCR reads, TCRdb lists one record per CDR3 protein. Among some 370,000 distinct CDR3 sequences, 12% were seen once, and the ten largest hold about 19%. The sample's time point: newly diagnosed GD, antithyroid drugs for less than 3 months. After RNA was extracted from PBMCs, the TCR library was made from it. These sequences were also reported in another study, on T cells in Graves' hyperthyroidism and ophthalmopathy.

The source was peripheral blood mononuclear cells (PBMCs), collected at new diagnosis, from a patient treated with antithyroid drugs. The receptor set was obtained from a woman under 30 with Graves disease.

This clonotype appeared many times. CDR3 nucleotide sequence: TGCGCCAGCAGCCTTATCCCCTCCGGTACGAGGGGCTACACCTTC. It yields the protein CASSLIPSGTRGYTF. This chain joins TRBV5-1 and TRBJ1-2; D gene unclear. The CDR3 loop spans 15 amino acids. Trimming removed 4 bases from V and 8 bases from J, with 21 bases in between. Germline-derived CDR1 and CDR2 are SGHRS and YFSETQ.

Remarks on this clonotype: With a much larger clone just one base away, this may be a read error. The chain links TRBV6-1 to TRBJ1-4; D is unresolved. The V gene's germline CDR1 is MNHNS and CDR2 SASEGT. CDR3 length: 15 amino acids. The CDR3 bases are TGTGCCGGCAGAAAACTCCCTCGCACTAATGAAAAACTGTTTTTT. Amino acid sequence: CAGRKLPRTNEKLFF.

In its sample, this clonotype was seen a few times. The chain joins TRBV29-1 to TRBJ1-4; D remains unclear. Trimming took off 1 base at V and 5 bases at J, with 8 bases between the two ends. Germline loops: CDR1 SQVTM, CDR2 ANQGSEA. CDR3 length: 13 residues. CDR3 nucleotides: TGCAGCGTTGAAGGAGAACTAAATGAAAAACTGTTTTTT. Residues: CSVEGELNEKLFF.

This clonotype turned up a few times. This chain connects TRBV4-3 to TRBJ1-6, with D perhaps matching TRBD1 (6 bases). Germline V gene lookup returns CDR1 LGHNA and CDR2 YSLEER. The CDR3 is made up of 17 amino acids. Trimming took off 1 base at V and 10 bases at J, with 20 bases between the two ends. DNA for the CDR3: TGCGCCAGCAGCCAAGGAGGAGGACAGAGCTCAGGGTCACCCCTCCACTTT. It is translated as CASSQGGGQSSGSPLHF.

Regarding this clonotype: An end of the junction does not agree with germline; a read error may underlie this. V usage is TRBV20-1 and J usage is TRBJ2-1; no clear D gene. Per the germline V gene, CDR1 is DFQATT and CDR2 is SNEGSKA (reference sequence). CDR3 size: 13 residues. The chain's CDR3 is CSVRRSSYNEQLF. The CDR3 DNA follows: TGCAGTGTTAGACGAAGCTCCTACAATGAGCAGCTCTTC.

This clonotype was seen many times. The chain joins TRBV7-9 to TRBJ1-3, with TRBD1 matching over 8 bases. V was pared by 6 bases and J by 7 bases, with 14 bases of the junction left unmatched. The CDR3 has 16 amino acids. Germline assignment: CDR1 SEHNR and CDR2 FQNEAQ (reference sequence). The CDR3 protein is CASRNRQGPYRNTIYF. The CDR3 bases are TGTGCCAGCAGGAACCGACAGGGGCCTTATCGGAACACCATATATTTT.

The rearrangement links TRBV20-1 to TRBJ1-1; D may be TRBD1 (5 bases). This CDR3 is built from 16 residues. Germline lookup yields CDR1 DFQATT and CDR2 SNEGSKA (reference sequence). Trimming stripped 2 bases from V and 10 bases from J, with 26 bases between. This CDR3 reads CSARPPPGLEGPGAFF. DNA for the CDR3: TGCAGTGCTAGACCGCCCCCGGGACTTGAAGGGCCCGGAGCTTTCTTT.

The chain employs TRBV20-1 and TRBJ2-7; D may be TRBD2 (6 bases). CDR3 length: 13 amino acids. Germline V gives CDR1 DFQATT, CDR2 SNEGSKA (reference sequence). Trimming left V 5 bases short and J 5 bases short, with 16 bases between. The CDR3 nucleotides are TGCAGTGCTTCCAGACTAGTTTGGAACGAGCAGTACTTC. It encodes CSASRLVWNEQYF.

This clonotype was seen a few times. The J gene is TRBJ1-3, the V gene TRBV7-9, with 7 nucleotides matching TRBD1. Trimming at V came to 5 bases and at J to 1 base, leaving 5 bases not matched to a gene. CDR1 is SEHNR, CDR2 FQNEAQ, per germline (reference sequence). The CDR3 length is 15 residues. The CDR3 DNA reads as TGTGCCAGCAGCATACAGGGGATTTCTGGAAACACCATATATTTT. This translates into CASSIQGISGNTIYF.

This clonotype was observed a handful of times. This may be a read error, as it is one base from a much larger clone. CDR3 DNA sequence: TGCAGCAGGGGGTCCTGGAGGGAGCCCCAGCATTTT. This codes for CSRGSWREPQHF. The gene calls are TRBV20-1 and TRBJ1-5; 7 nucleotides match TRBD1. CDR1 is DFQATT, CDR2 SNEGSKA, per germline (reference sequence). This CDR3 comprises 12 residues.

This clonotype was seen repeatedly, ten times or more. The chain recombines TRBV6-5 with TRBJ1-2; the D is unclear. Germline V gene sequence: CDR1 MNHEY, CDR2 SVGAGI. This CDR3 comprises 14 residues. The V end lost 3 bases, the J end lost 8 bases, and 16 bases lay between the germline ends. CDR3 DNA: TGTGCCAGCAGTTATTCCCTCGGTTCGGGGGGCTACACCTTC. It specifies CASSYSLGSGGYTF.

This clonotype appeared many times. This chain uses TRBV6-2 or TRBV6-3 with TRBJ2-1; a possible D gene is TRBD1 (6 bases). The CDR3 contains 16 residues. Trimming pared 0 bases from V and 4 bases from J, leaving 13 bases between. The germline CDR1 and CDR2 sequences are MNHEY and SVGEGT. The CDR3 nucleotides read TGTGCCAGCAGTTACTCCGGGACAACTATTTACAATGAGCAGTTCTTC. Encoded protein: CASSYSGTTIYNEQFF.

This clonotype was observed many times. This chain uses TRBV6-2 or TRBV6-3 with TRBJ2-1; no clear D. Trimming stripped 5 bases from V and 4 bases from J, with 12 bases between. Germline V lookup: CDR1 MNHEY, CDR2 SVGEGT. This CDR3 comprises 14 residues. CDR3 sequence reads: CASSLAVIYNEQFF. CDR3 in DNA: TGTGCCAGCAGTCTCGCGGTAATTTACAATGAGCAGTTCTTC.

This clonotype was recorded once. The chain combines TRBV4-2 with TRBJ1-3, with a possible D match to TRBD1 (5 bases). Germline-derived CDR1 and CDR2 are LGHNA and YNFKEQ. The CDR3 contains 16 residues. Trimming took 0 bases from V and 0 from J, leaving 9 bases between them. In nucleotides, the CDR3 is TGTGCCAGCAGCCAAGAGGGGCAGGGCTCTGGAAACACCATATATTTT. It yields the protein CASSQEGQGSGNTIYF.

Of note for this clonotype: Possible read error: a much larger clone is one base away. The rearrangement joins TRBV20-1 to TRBJ2-1, with D perhaps matching TRBD2 (6 bases). Trimming left V 5 bases short and J 13 bases short, with 21 bases between. This CDR3 has 13 amino acids. Germline assignment: CDR1 DFQATT and CDR2 SNEGSKA (reference sequence). Here the CDR3 DNA reads TGCAGTGCTGCGGGGAACGACCAAGAGACCCAGTTCTTC. Residues: CSAAGNDQETQFF.

This clonotype was detected many times. At one of its ends the junction is not consistent with the germline gene, which may arise from a read error. The chain carries TRBV28 and TRBJ2-5, with D unclear. Germline V lookup: CDR1 MDHEN, CDR2 SYDVKM. The CDR3 is 14 amino acids. CDR3 DNA sequence: TGTGTCAGCAGTTTAGTACAGAATGGGGAGACCCAGTACTTC. Translating gives CVSSLVQNGETQYF.

This clonotype has only a few counts. The gene calls are TRBV5-1 and TRBJ2-5; 8 nucleotides line up with TRBD2. V lost 4 bases to trimming and J lost 5 bases; unmatched junction nucleotides: 7. This CDR3 has 14 residues. Germline CDR1 SGHRS, CDR2 YFSETQ. The CDR3 reads CASSNGGVLETQYF. For the CDR3, the DNA is TGCGCCAGCAGCAACGGGGGGGTTCTGGAGACCCAGTACTTC. The variable domain in full, completed from reference TRBV5-1 and TRBJ2-5, reads KAGVTQTPRYLIKTRGQQVTLSCSPISGHRSVSWYQQTPGQGLQFLFEYFSETQRNKGNFPGRFSGRQFSNSRSEMNVSTLELGDSALYLCASSNGGVLETQYFGPGTRLLVL.

This clonotype was recorded a few times. The chain has TRBV3-2 and TRBJ2-5; the table names TRBD2, a call not compared with the DNA. TRBV3-2 is termed a pseudogene. The CDR3 extends over 18 amino acids. CDR3 DNA sequence: TGTGCCAGCAGCGCGGGGACGACTAGCGGAGTTTGGGACGGGACCCAGTACTTC. Translation gives CASSAGTTSGVWDGTQYF.

Worth noting for this clonotype: A much larger clone differs by one base, so this may be a read error. The CDR3 spells CASNPGGGAGDTQYF. Here the CDR3 DNA reads TGTGCCAGCAACCCCGGCGGGGGGGCGGGAGATACGCAGTATTTT. The chain uses TRBV9 and TRBJ2-3; 9 positions agree with TRBD2. Germline CDR1 is SGDLS and CDR2 is YYNGEE. This CDR3 comprises 15 residues. Trimming took 6 bases from V and 5 from J; bases not matched to a gene: 10.

This clonotype has a single count. This sequence joins TRBV7-2 and TRBJ2-1, with 7 bases matching TRBD2. There are 15 residues in the CDR3. V lost 0 bases, J lost 9 bases, and 8 bases stayed unmatched. Germline V gene data show CDR1 as SGHTA and CDR2 as FQGNSA. DNA of the CDR3: TGTGCCAGCAGCTTAGCGGGGGGAGGGCGCAGTGAGCAGTTCTTC. It specifies CASSLAGGGRSEQFF.

Regarding this clonotype: Sequence at one end of the junction differs from germline and may be a read error. J is TRBJ1-2 and V is TRBV11-2; 7 positions agree with TRBD1. The CDR3 has 14 amino acids. Germline CDR1 is SGHAT and CDR2 is FQNNGV. The CDR3 DNA sequence: TGTGCCTGCAGCTTCTCACAGGGGAACTATGGCTACACCTTC. This encodes CACSFSQGNYGYTF.

In regard to this clonotype: One end of the junction is discordant with germline, which a read error may explain. The chain couples TRBV6-5 to TRBJ1-1; 8 bases match TRBD1. Germline CDR1 is MNHEY and CDR2 is SVGAGI. The CDR3 loop spans 23 amino acids. The CDR3 DNA is TGTGCCAGCAGTTACTCGTCCCGAAACACGGAATCAGGGCAGGGGGCATTTTACACTAAAGCTTTCTTT. It is translated as CASSYSSRNTESGQGAFYTKAFF.

This clonotype was observed at least ten times. CDR3 amino acids: CASSSAFLRVRDTEAFF. The CDR3 DNA sequence: TGTGCCAGCAGTTCCGCCTTCCTCAGGGTTCGGGACACTGAAGCTTTCTTT. This chain uses TRBV6-5 with TRBJ1-1, with a weak D call TRBD1 (5 bases). The CDR3 covers 17 residues. Trimming left V 4 bases short and J 3 bases short, with 21 bases between. Germline V gives CDR1 MNHEY, CDR2 SVGAGI.

This clonotype was picked up many times. This chain links TRBV20-1 with TRBJ2-3, with 7 bases fitting TRBD1. This CDR3 has 14 residues. The V and J ends lost 6 bases and 2 bases, in that order; junction bases with no gene match: 8. Germline V gene lookup returns CDR1 DFQATT and CDR2 SNEGSKA (reference sequence). The CDR3, as DNA: TGCAGTGCGTGGGACAGCCAGTACACAGATACGCAGTATTTT. Translated: CSAWDSQYTDTQYF.

In its sample, this clonotype was seen a few times. The chain employs TRBV4-1 and TRBJ2-3; D is ambiguous. The CDR3 length is 14 residues. V lost 0 bases and J 2 bases, leaving 6 bases between the germline ends. CDR1 and CDR2 from the germline V gene are MGHRA and YSYEKL. The CDR3 loop is CASSQDLDTDTQYF. CDR3 nucleotide sequence: TGCGCCAGCAGCCAAGATCTAGACACAGATACGCAGTATTTT.

This clonotype was observed at least ten times. The rearrangement uses TRBV24-1 and TRBJ2-1; D tentatively fits TRBD1 or TRBD2 (5 bases each). The CDR3 extends over 14 amino acids. The germline gives CDR1 KGHDR, CDR2 SFDVKD. The V gene lost 10 bases and the J gene lost 7 bases, with 19 bases spanning the gap. Written as DNA, the CDR3 is TGTGCCACTTCGGGGCCCTATGGAAAAAATGAGCAGTTCTTC. Its protein is CATSGPYGKNEQFF.

This clonotype was recorded at least ten times. The V call is TRBV12-3 or TRBV12-4, the J call TRBJ2-7; tentative D call: TRBD1 (6 bases). The ends were cut back, 6 bases at V and 8 bases at J, with 29 bases in the middle. The CDR3 is 17 amino acids. In DNA form, the CDR3 reads TGTGCCAGCAGACACCACTACCGGGACATGAAGATTTTGCAGCAGTACGTC. Its protein product is CASRHHYRDMKILQQYV.

Comments on this clonotype: A far larger clone is one nucleotide away, so this likely arose from a read error. The gene calls are TRBV7-8 and TRBJ1-1; 8 bases fit TRBD1. The CDR3 spans 14 residues. Unmatched junction bases numbered 9, after V lost 6 bases and J lost 6 bases. CDR1 and CDR2 (germline): SGHVS, FQNEAQ. The CDR3 DNA reads TGTGCCAGCAGTGGGTTCAGGGGGCGACCTGAAGCTTTCTTT. Translated, it gives CASSGFRGRPEAFF.

The chain couples TRBV12-3 or TRBV12-4 to TRBJ2-7, with 9 nucleotides matching TRBD1. The length of the CDR3 is 15 residues. V gave up 5 bases and J gave up 2 bases; unmatched junction bases: 7. CDR3 in amino acids: CASSVTGTGTYEQYF. The CDR3, as DNA: TGTGCCAGCAGTGTAACCGGGACAGGGACCTACGAGCAGTACTTC.

This sequence joins TRBV4-3 and TRBJ2-6; 7 bases align to TRBD2. This CDR3 has 17 amino acids. The J segment lost 2 bases and the V segment lost 1 base, leaving 5 bases of the junction unmatched. Germline V lookup: CDR1 LGHNA, CDR2 YSLEER. The CDR3 DNA follows: TGCGCCAGCAGCCAAGGGTATGGGAGGGCTGGGGCCAACGTCCTGACTTTC. It encodes CASSQGYGRAGANVLTF.